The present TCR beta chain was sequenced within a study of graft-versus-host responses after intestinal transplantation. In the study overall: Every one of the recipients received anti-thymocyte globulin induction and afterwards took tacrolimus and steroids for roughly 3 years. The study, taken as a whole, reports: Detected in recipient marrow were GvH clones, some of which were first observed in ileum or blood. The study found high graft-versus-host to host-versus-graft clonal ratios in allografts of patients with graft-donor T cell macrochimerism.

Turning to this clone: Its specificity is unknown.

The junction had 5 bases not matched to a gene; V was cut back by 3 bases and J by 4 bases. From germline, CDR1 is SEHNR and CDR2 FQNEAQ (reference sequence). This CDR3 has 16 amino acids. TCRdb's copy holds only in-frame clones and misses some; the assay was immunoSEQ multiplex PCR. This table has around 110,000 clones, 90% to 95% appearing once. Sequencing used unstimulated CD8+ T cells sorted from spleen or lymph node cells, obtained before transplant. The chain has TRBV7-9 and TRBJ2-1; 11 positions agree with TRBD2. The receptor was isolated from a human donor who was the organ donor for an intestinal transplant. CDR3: CASSFGGLAEYNEQFF. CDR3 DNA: TGTGCCAGCAGCTTCGGGGGACTAGCGGAGTACAATGAGCAGTTCTTC.